The sample holds a few counts of the clone carrying this T cell receptor beta chain. Its specificity is unknown. These data are taken from a study of T-cell memory formation after mild COVID-19. Study overall: There were largely donor-specific TCR clusters. Regarding the study as a whole: The study found contracting CD4+ clones mainly in CM and EM and contracting CD8+ clones in EMRA. Unconfirmed was the SARS-CoV-2 specificity of second-wave clones that peaked on day 37.

The CDR3 sequence is 16 residues long. V was clipped by 6 bases and J by 5 bases, with 22 bases between them. Germline CDR1 and CDR2: LNHDA and SQIVND (reference sequence). In TCRdb, the 5' RACE reads were re-called with MiXCR into one record per CDR3 protein. This sample has a few hundred thousand distinct CDR3 sequences, with approximately 10% found just once. The receptor's source is a man aged 18-30 years who had mild COVID-19 (a few samples of this study predate the infection). Cell type and time point are not known. Sequenced input: PBMCs or a T cell subset sorted from them (not recorded which). The chain employs TRBV19 and TRBJ1-2; D perhaps matches TRBD1 (5 bases). The CDR3 sequence is CASSSEVMGPLYGYTF. The CDR3 DNA follows: TGTGCCAGTAGCTCTGAGGTAATGGGACCGCTATATGGCTACACCTTC.